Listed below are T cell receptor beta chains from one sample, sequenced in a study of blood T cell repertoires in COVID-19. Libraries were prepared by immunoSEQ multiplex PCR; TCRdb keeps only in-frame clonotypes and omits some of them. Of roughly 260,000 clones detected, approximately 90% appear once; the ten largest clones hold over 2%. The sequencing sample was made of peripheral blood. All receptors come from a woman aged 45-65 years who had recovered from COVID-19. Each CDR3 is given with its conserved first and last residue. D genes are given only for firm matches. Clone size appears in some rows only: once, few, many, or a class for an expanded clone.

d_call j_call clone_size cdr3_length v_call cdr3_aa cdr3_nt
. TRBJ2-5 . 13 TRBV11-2 CASSPPGGETQYF TGTGCCAGCAGCCCACCCGGGGGAGAGACCCAGTACTTC
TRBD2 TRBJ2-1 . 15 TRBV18 CASSPQRGDYNEQFF TGTGCCAGCTCACCACAGCGGGGGGATTACAATGAGCAGTTCTTC
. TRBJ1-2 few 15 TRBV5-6 CASSLIQGGNYGYTF TGTGCCAGCAGCTTAATCCAGGGAGGGAACTATGGCTACACCTTC
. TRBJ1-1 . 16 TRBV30 CAWSVMESLGNTEAFF TGTGCCTGGAGTGTAATGGAGTCCCTGGGGAACACTGAAGCTTTCTTT
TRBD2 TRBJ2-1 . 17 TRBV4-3 CASSQASGAGSYNEQFF TGCGCCAGCAGCCAAGCCTCGGGAGCGGGGAGTTACAATGAGCAGTTCTTC
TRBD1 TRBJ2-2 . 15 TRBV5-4 CASSSGTGSTGELFF TGTGCCAGCAGCTCGGGGACAGGTAGCACCGGGGAGCTGTTTTTT
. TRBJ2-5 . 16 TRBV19 CASSIAPGGLGETQYF TGTGCCAGTAGTATTGCCCCCGGCGGCCTAGGAGAGACCCAGTACTTC
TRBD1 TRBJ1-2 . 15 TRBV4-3 CASSHGRQGDYGYTF TGCGCCAGCAGCCATGGCCGACAGGGTGACTATGGCTACACCTTC
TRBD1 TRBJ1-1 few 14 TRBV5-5 CASSHFGGQREAFF TGTGCCAGCAGCCACTTTGGGGGACAGAGAGAAGCTTTCTTT
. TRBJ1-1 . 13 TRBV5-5 CASSLSGVTEAFF TGTGCCAGCAGCTTGTCAGGGGTGACTGAAGCTTTCTTT
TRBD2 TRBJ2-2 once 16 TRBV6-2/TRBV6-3 CASSSGTSLTRGELFF TGTGCCAGCAGCTCTGGGACTAGCCTCACCCGCGGGGAGCTGTTTTTT
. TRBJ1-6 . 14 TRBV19 CASSYDRRGSPLHF TGTGCCAGTAGTTACGACAGGAGAGGTTCACCCCTCCACTTT
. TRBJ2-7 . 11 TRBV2 CASVLSYEQYF TGTGCCAGTGTTCTCTCCTACGAGCAGTACTTC
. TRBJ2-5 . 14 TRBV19 CASSIAGVQETQYF TGTGCCAGTAGTATCGCCGGGGTCCAAGAGACCCAGTACTTC
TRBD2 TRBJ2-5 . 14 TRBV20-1 CSASGEGGEETQYF TGCAGTGCTAGTGGGGAGGGAGGGGAAGAGACCCAGTACTTC
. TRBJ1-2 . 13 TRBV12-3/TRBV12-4 CASTPDRYYGYTF TGTGCCAGCACCCCGGACAGATACTATGGCTACACCTTC
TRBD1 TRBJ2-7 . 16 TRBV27 CASSLRPPGQGGEQYF TGTGCCAGCAGTTTAAGACCCCCGGGACAGGGAGGCGAGCAGTACTTC